These 23 T cell receptor beta chains came from one sample sequenced in a study of PD-L1 blockade in urothelial cancer. Sequenced by immunoSEQ multiplex PCR; TCRdb stores in-frame clones only, minus some. The sample yields 130,000 or so clones, about 81% seen once. Time point denoted: pretreatment peripheral blood. Material: PBMCs, obtained around atezolizumab (anti-PD-L1) treatment. These receptors were collected from a man in his forties or fifties with urothelial cancer.

V is TRBV7-8 and J is TRBJ2-1; D might be TRBD2 (5 bases). Trimming took 5 bases from V and 7 from J, leaving 9 bases between them. CDR3 size: 12 residues. Looked up from germline, CDR1 is SGHVS and CDR2 is FQNEAQ. The CDR3 region is CASSREGNEQFF. In DNA, the CDR3 is TGTGCCAGCAGCCGAGAGGGAAATGAGCAGTTCTTC.

The rearrangement uses TRBV7-2 and TRBJ1-2; 7 positions agree with TRBD1. The V gene's germline CDR1 is SGHTA and CDR2 FQGNSA. This CDR3 spans 15 amino acids. V shed 5 bases and J 8 bases; nucleotides not matched to a gene: 14. CDR3 DNA: TGTGCCAGCAGCCTACCTCGGGACAGACAGAACGGCTACACCTTC. Protein sequence: CASSLPRDRQNGYTF.

The rearrangement joins TRBV6-6 to TRBJ2-1, with TRBD2 as a possible D gene (5 bases). The germline gives CDR1 MNHNY, CDR2 SVGAGI (reference sequence). The CDR3 is made up of 16 amino acids. Trimming removed 0 bases from V and 5 bases from J, with 14 bases in between. The CDR3 loop reads CASSYSELAVDNEQFF. In nucleotides, the CDR3 is TGTGCCAGCAGTTACTCGGAGCTAGCTGTCGACAATGAGCAGTTCTTC.

The chain combines TRBV30 with TRBJ1-2, with D unresolved. Germline V gives CDR1 GTSNPN, CDR2 SVGIG (reference sequence). The CDR3 spans 16 residues. The ends were cut back, 0 bases at V and 4 bases at J, with 18 bases in the middle. This CDR3 is CAWSVTRGRLGYGYTF. The CDR3 nucleotides read TGTGCCTGGAGTGTAACCCGAGGTCGCCTGGGCTATGGCTACACCTTC.

With regard to this clone: This sample includes further DNA sequences coding for the same CDR3. V usage is TRBV30 and J usage is TRBJ1-5; tentative D call: TRBD1 (6 bases). CDR1 GTSNPN and CDR2 SVGIG come from the germline V gene (reference sequence). V lost 0 bases, J lost 4 bases, and 7 bases lay in between. The CDR3 totals 13 residues. CDR3 bases: TGTGCCTGGAGTGTACAGGGTAATCAGCCCCAGCATTTT. Its protein product is CAWSVQGNQPQHF. Together with reference TRBV30 and TRBJ1-5, the CDR3 gives the full variable domain: SQTIHQWPATLVQPVGSPLSLECTVEGTSNPNLYWYRQAAGRGLQLLFYSVGIGQISSEVPQNLSASRPQDRQFILSSKKLLLSDSGFYLCAWSVQGNQPQHFGDGTRLSIL.

The gene calls are TRBV5-1 and TRBJ2-3; TRBD2 matches 7 bases. Trimming removed 0 bases from V and 3 bases from J; junction bases left unmatched: 7. The CDR3 spans 16 residues. CDR1 SGHRS and CDR2 YFSETQ come from the germline V gene. DNA of the CDR3: TGCGCCAGCAGCTTGGGGGCGGGAGAACGAACAGATACGCAGTATTTT. It specifies CASSLGAGERTDTQYF.

The V call is TRBV6-5, the J call TRBJ2-7, with D unclear. Trimming removed 2 bases from V and 1 base from J, with 9 bases in between. The CDR3 totals 14 residues. Germline-derived CDR1 and CDR2 are MNHEY and SVGAGI. The CDR3 spells CASSYGSGSYEQYF. The DNA for the CDR3 is TGTGCCAGCAGTTACGGATCAGGATCCTACGAGCAGTACTTC.

The count of this clone is one. The gene calls are TRBV30 and TRBJ1-4; D call uncertain. This CDR3 has 11 amino acids. Per the germline V gene, CDR1 is GTSNPN and CDR2 is SVGIG (reference sequence). V lost 3 bases to trimming and J lost 8 bases, with 7 bases between them. The CDR3: CAWRSTEKLFF. The DNA of the CDR3 is TGTGCCTGGAGGAGCACCGAAAAACTGTTTTTT.

V and J are TRBV9 and TRBJ1-1; no clear D gene. Trimming cost V 3 bases and J 3 bases, with 6 bases left between them. Germline V gene sequence: CDR1 SGDLS, CDR2 YYNGEE. The CDR3 runs to 12 residues. CDR3 sequence (DNA): TGTGCCAGCAGCGGAGCATACACTGAAGCTTTCTTT. Protein: CASSGAYTEAFF.

The chain combines TRBV5-4 with TRBJ1-2; possibly TRBD1 for D (6 bases). Per germline, CDR1 SGHNT and CDR2 YYREEE (reference sequence). The CDR3 runs to 18 residues. V gave up 6 bases and J gave up 7 bases, with 31 bases separating them. CDR3 sequence reads: CASTPRLAHREYSSGYTF. CDR3 DNA: TGTGCCAGCACCCCACGTTTAGCCCACAGGGAATACTCTTCTGGCTACACCTTC.

V is TRBV10-2 and J is TRBJ2-2, with 7 nucleotides matching TRBD2. V shed 0 bases, J shed 4 bases, and the junction held 11 bases outside the gene matches. CDR1 and CDR2 (germline): WSHSY, SAAADI. The CDR3 consists of 18 residues. Here the CDR3 DNA reads TGCGCCAGCAGTGAGTCATTCGGGGGAGGGTCATCCACCGGGGAGCTGTTTTTT. The encoded protein is CASSESFGGGSSTGELFF.

V is TRBV7-9 and J is TRBJ2-2; D might be TRBD1 (6 bases). V was clipped by 5 bases and J by 7 bases, with 8 bases between them. The length of the CDR3 is 12 residues. The germline CDR1 and CDR2 sequences are SEHNR and FQNEAQ (reference sequence). The CDR3 DNA reads as TGTGCCAGCAGCGCACAGGGCGGGGAGCTGTTTTTT. Its translation is CASSAQGGELFF.

The chain joins TRBV7-9 to TRBJ2-2, with 10 bases identical to TRBD2. The junction had 11 bases not matched to a gene; V was cut back by 4 bases and J by 3 bases. Per the germline V gene, CDR1 is SEHNR and CDR2 is FQNEAQ (reference sequence). This CDR3 has 18 residues. CDR3 sequence reads: CASSSRQGLAGDTGELFF. CDR3 nucleotides: TGTGCCAGCAGCTCCCGTCAAGGGCTAGCGGGAGACACCGGGGAGCTGTTTTTT.

This chain links TRBV28 with TRBJ1-6; possibly TRBD1 for D (5 bases). Per the germline V gene, CDR1 is MDHEN and CDR2 is SYDVKM. The CDR3 has 13 amino acids. V gave up 6 bases and J gave up 2 bases, with 5 bases separating them. CDR3 DNA: TGTGCCAGCAGGGACACCTATAATTCACCCCTCCACTTT. Its protein product is CASRDTYNSPLHF.

CDR3 protein: CASSGDRGADTQYF. As DNA, the CDR3 is TGCGCCAGCAGCGGCGACAGGGGCGCAGATACGCAGTATTTT. The chain recombines TRBV5-1 with TRBJ2-3, with 8 bases lining up with TRBD1. Germline CDR1 and CDR2: SGHRS and YFSETQ. CDR3 length: 14 amino acids. V lost 4 bases and J lost 4; bases outside the gene matches: 5.

The rearrangement links TRBV11-3 to TRBJ2-2, with 7 positions matching TRBD2. Trimming removed 5 bases from V and 9 bases from J; junction bases left unmatched: 15. This CDR3 region has 16 residues. Germline V CDR1 and CDR2: SGHNT, YENEEA. CDR3 loop: CASSPGRREFFRELFF. In DNA form, the CDR3 reads TGTGCCAGCAGCCCTGGGCGGCGGGAGTTTTTTAGGGAGCTGTTTTTT.

This clone came up a few times. As DNA, the CDR3 is TGTGCCAGCAGTTCGGGGGGGACAGGGAAGCAGTACTTC. Translated: CASSSGGTGKQYF. V and J are TRBV28 and TRBJ2-7; the D gene is possibly TRBD1 (9 bases). CDR1 and CDR2 (germline): MDHEN, SYDVKM. The CDR3 is 13 residues long. The V end was cut by 4 bases, the J end by 8 bases, with 15 bases between.

The rearrangement joins TRBV5-6 to TRBJ2-7; D is perhaps TRBD2 (6 bases). The V end lost 5 bases, the J end lost 3 bases, and 27 bases lay between the germline ends. Germline CDR1 is SGHDT and CDR2 is YYEEEE. The CDR3 contains 18 residues. The CDR3 bases are TGTGCCAGCAGGGCTACTAGCAACCCTCCTGTGGGCCGCTACGAGCAGTACTTC. Protein: CASRATSNPPVGRYEQYF.

The chain combines TRBV5-4 with TRBJ1-6, with 7 nucleotides matching TRBD1. This CDR3 has 15 residues. CDR1 is SGHNT, CDR2 YYREEE, per germline (reference sequence). V dropped 4 bases and J dropped 8; count of bases not matched to a gene: 9. CDR3 nucleotide sequence: TGTGCCAGCAGCGCCTCCGGGACAGATTATTCACCCCTCCACTTT. Protein product: CASSASGTDYSPLHF.

The chain carries TRBV28 and TRBJ1-5; tentatively, D is TRBD1 (6 bases). Germline V gene data show CDR1 as MDHEN and CDR2 as SYDVKM. This CDR3 has 15 amino acids. V gave up 6 bases and J gave up 6 bases, with 18 bases separating them. CDR3 residues: CASSRITQGSQPQHF. CDR3 nucleotide sequence: TGTGCCAGCAGCCGCATAACACAGGGAAGTCAGCCCCAGCATTTT.

The chain carries TRBV15 and TRBJ1-5; TRBD1 matches at 11 bases. This CDR3 contains 16 residues. The junction had 8 bases not matched to a gene; V was cut back by 3 bases and J by 7 bases. CDR1 is LNHNV, CDR2 YYDKDF, per germline (reference sequence). CDR3: CATSSLGTGGGQPQHF. The CDR3 DNA sequence: TGTGCCACCAGCAGTCTCGGGACAGGGGGAGGCCAGCCCCAGCATTTT.

The rearrangement uses TRBV18 and TRBJ2-2; perhaps TRBD2 as D (5 bases). CDR1 is KGHSH, CDR2 LQKENI, per germline. Between the trimmed V and J ends, which lost 6 bases and 0 bases, there was a span of 8 bases. The CDR3 is made up of 14 amino acids. CDR3 protein: CASSTTTNTGELFF. Here the CDR3 DNA reads TGTGCCAGCTCGACTACGACGAACACCGGGGAGCTGTTTTTT.

The genes are TRBV11-2 and TRBJ2-7; unclear D gene. CDR1 and CDR2 (germline): SGHAT, FQNNGV. The V end lost 4 bases, the J end lost 6 bases, and 10 bases lay between the germline ends. CDR3 size: 12 residues. The DNA of the CDR3 is TGTGCCAGCAGCTACACGCTGGTCGAGCAGTACTTC. Amino acids: CASSYTLVEQYF.